This T cell receptor (beta chain) originates from a study of shared clonotypes between healthy human individuals. Naive CD45RA+ and memory CD45RA-negative subsets were split from CD4+ cells. Assay: immunoSEQ multiplex PCR; the TCRdb copy retains only in-frame clones and omits some. The sample consists of 2 million to 2.5 million clones, almost 96% of them appearing once. CDR1 and CDR2 (germline): SGDLS, YYNGEE. There are 15 residues in the CDR3. The V and J ends lost 3 bases and 0 bases respectively, with 13 bases between them. The chain employs TRBV9 and TRBJ2-7, with a weak D call TRBD1 (5 bases). The sequenced sample was naive CD4+ T cells sorted from blood. Documented subset: CD45RA+ positively selected. The receptor was derived from a man younger than 35 in good health. CDR3 sequence (DNA): TGTGCCAGCAGCGAGGGGCCTTCGAGCTCCTACGAGCAGTACTTC. Its translation is CASSEGPSSSYEQYF.